The 31 T cell receptor beta chains reported below all come from one sample, sequenced in a study of CD4 T cells in relation to SARS-CoV-2 and coronaviruses. Assay: immunoSEQ multiplex PCR; the TCRdb copy retains only in-frame clones and omits some. The sample lists some 29,000 clones; around two thirds were seen once. CD4+ T cells from unexposed donors were obtained before the COVID-19 pandemic (2011-2018). CD4+ T cells were isolated from the cells after 10 days of culture. The antigens these receptors bind are not known. Sequences were obtained from CD4+ T cells from PBMCs, cultured in vitro. The receptors originated from a human donor in good health.

The gene calls are TRBV6-1 and TRBJ2-2; D uncertain. CDR1 and CDR2 from the germline V gene are MNHNS and SASEGT. The CDR3 consists of 12 residues. With 2 bases removed from V and 9 bases from J, the gap between germline ends came to 7 bases. CDR3 coding DNA: TGTGCCAGCAGTGAAATGGTACGGGAGCTGTTTTTT. The encoded protein is CASSEMVRELFF.

V and J are TRBV9 and TRBJ2-7, with D perhaps given as TRBD1 or TRBD2 (5 bases each). The germline V gene encodes CDR1 SGDLS and CDR2 YYNGEE. V lost 0 bases and J lost 1, with 8 bases in between. This CDR3 region has 14 residues. The CDR3, as DNA: TGTGCCAGCAGCGTAGATGGGGGATCCTACGAGCAGTACTTC. It encodes CASSVDGGSYEQYF.

This clone was seen only a few times. V gene TRBV9 combines with J gene TRBJ1-2; D ambiguous. The V end was cut by 0 bases, the J end by 4 bases, with 13 bases between. This CDR3 region has 15 residues. Per germline, CDR1 SGDLS and CDR2 YYNGEE. The CDR3 sequence is CASSVAPGQSYGYTF. The CDR3 DNA follows: TGTGCCAGCAGCGTAGCGCCCGGCCAGTCCTATGGCTACACCTTC. The full variable domain, in which reference TRBV9 and TRBJ1-2 provide the parts outside the CDR3, is DSGVTQTPKHLITATGQRVTLRCSPRSGDLSVYWYQQSLDQGLQFLIQYYNGEERAKGNILERFSAQQFPDLHSELNLSSLELGDSALYFCASSVAPGQSYGYTFGSGTRLTVV.

The chain uses TRBV3-1 (or the pseudogene TRBV3-2) and TRBJ2-5; weak D call: TRBD2 (5 bases). V was clipped by 0 bases and J by 9 bases, with 14 bases between them. The CDR3 spans 14 residues. Looked up from germline, CDR1 is LGHDT and CDR2 is YNNKEL (reference sequence). The CDR3 here is CASSQELGKRSQYF. Here the CDR3 DNA reads TGTGCCAGCAGCCAAGAATTGGGAAAGCGGTCCCAGTACTTC.

This clone was found a few times. The chain uses TRBV7-9 and TRBJ2-5; D remains unclear. The V end lost 3 bases, the J end lost 4 bases, and 12 bases lay between the germline ends. From germline, CDR1 is SEHNR and CDR2 FQNEAQ (reference sequence). There are 14 residues in the CDR3. CDR3 nucleotides: TGTGCCAGCAGCTTGACTCTTAGCACAGAGACCCAGTACTTC. Translation gives CASSLTLSTETQYF.

V usage is TRBV12-3 or TRBV12-4 and J usage is TRBJ1-4; D gene ambiguous. This CDR3 comprises 13 residues. Between the trimmed V and J ends, which lost 6 bases and 7 bases, there was a span of 12 bases. CDR3 in amino acids: CASSLERGEKLFF. CDR3 nucleotides: TGTGCCAGCAGCTTGGAAAGAGGTGAAAAACTGTTTTTT.

This clone was detected once. This chain joins TRBV6-2 or TRBV6-3 and TRBJ1-5, with D uncertain. The CDR3 runs to 14 residues. Germline V gives CDR1 MNHEY, CDR2 SVGEGT. Trimming cost V 5 bases and J 7 bases, with 15 bases left between them. For the CDR3, the DNA is TGTGCCAGCAGTCGAGCTCAGGTGGGGCAGCCCCAGCATTTT. Amino acids: CASSRAQVGQPQHF.

This clone has just one count. The J gene is TRBJ1-2, the V gene TRBV19; perhaps TRBD1 as D (6 bases). Looked up from germline, CDR1 is LNHDA and CDR2 is SQIVND (reference sequence). V was trimmed by 5 bases and J by 2 bases, leaving 12 bases between them. There are 14 residues in the CDR3. CDR3 nucleotide sequence: TGTGCCAGTAGTGCGCAGACAGGAAACTATGGCTACACCTTC. It yields the protein CASSAQTGNYGYTF.

The chain has TRBV18 and TRBJ2-1; either TRBD1 or TRBD2 may supply D (6 bases each). Deletions cut 2 bases from V and 0 bases from J, with 14 bases between. Germline V gene sequence: CDR1 KGHSH, CDR2 LQKENI. The CDR3 contains 17 residues. The CDR3 loop is CASSPSEGVTSYNEQFF. Here the CDR3 DNA reads TGTGCCAGCTCACCATCGGAGGGGGTTACCTCCTACAATGAGCAGTTCTTC. Using reference TRBV18 and TRBJ2-1 for the parts outside the CDR3, the full variable domain is NAGVMQNPRHLVRRRGQEARLRCSPMKGHSHVYWYRQLPEEGLKFMVYLQKENIIDESGMPKERFSAEFPKEGPSILRIQQVVRGDSAAYFCASSPSEGVTSYNEQFFGPGTRLTVL.

This clone has a single count. V and J are TRBV7-6 and TRBJ2-3, with D possibly being TRBD2 (5 bases). CDR1 and CDR2 from the germline V gene are SGHVS and FNYEAQ. V lost 5 bases, J lost 0 bases, and 18 bases lay in between. This CDR3 region has 17 residues. The CDR3 DNA reads TGTGCCAGCAGCCCCGATGCGAGCGGCCATAGCACAGATACGCAGTATTTT. The encoded protein is CASSPDASGHSTDTQYF.

This clone appeared a few times. The CDR3 DNA reads TGCGCCAGCAGCCCCGGGACAACCACCGGGGAGCTGTTTTTT. It is translated as CASSPGTTTGELFF. The rearrangement links TRBV10-1 to TRBJ2-2; TRBD1 is a possible D gene (6 bases). Trimming removed 6 bases at V and 4 bases at J, with 12 bases between. This CDR3 spans 14 amino acids. Germline V gives CDR1 WNHNN, CDR2 SYGVQD (reference sequence).

This clone was counted between two and nine times. The chain employs TRBV7-8 and TRBJ2-7, with a tentative D call TRBD1 (6 bases). CDR1 is SGHVS, CDR2 FQNEAQ, per germline. Trimming cost V 5 bases and J 1 base, with 18 bases left between them. This CDR3 has 16 residues. CDR3 in DNA: TGTGCCAGCAGCCTACCGTGGGACACGGTTTCCTACGAGCAGTACTTC. This codes for CASSLPWDTVSYEQYF.

The rearrangement links TRBV2 to TRBJ1-1; tentatively, D is TRBD1 (5 bases). The germline gives CDR1 SNHLY, CDR2 FYNNEI. The CDR3 is 14 residues long. The germline V and J ends were trimmed by 4 bases and 6 bases, with 15 bases remaining between them. CDR3 in amino acids: CASSVGGGGAEAFF. CDR3 sequence (DNA): TGTGCCAGCAGTGTTGGGGGAGGCGGCGCTGAAGCTTTCTTT.

This chain connects TRBV18 to TRBJ2-7; 7 bases are a match to TRBD2. The CDR3 sequence is 14 residues long. The V gene end was trimmed by 2 bases and the J gene end by 3 bases; junction bases not matched to a gene: 4. CDR1 and CDR2 from the germline V gene are KGHSH and LQKENI. The CDR3 DNA reads TGTGCCAGCTCACCAGTCGGGGAGGGCTACGAGCAGTACTTC. Amino acid sequence: CASSPVGEGYEQYF.

This clone has just one count. This sequence joins TRBV12-3 or TRBV12-4 and TRBJ2-7; D call uncertain. Trimming took 3 bases from V and 6 from J, leaving 9 bases between them. The CDR3 sequence is 12 residues long. The chain's CDR3 is CASSFIPGEQYF. The CDR3 DNA follows: TGTGCCAGCAGTTTTATCCCCGGCGAGCAGTACTTC.

This clone was counted between two and nine times. This chain uses TRBV11-1 with TRBJ2-1; TRBD1 agrees at 7 bases. The ends lost 1 base at V and 7 bases at J; junction bases unmatched: 4. This CDR3 spans 14 amino acids. Germline V lookup: CDR1 SGHAT, CDR2 FQDESV (reference sequence). CDR3 region: CASSLGDRVNEQFF. The DNA of the CDR3 is TGTGCCAGCAGCTTAGGTGACAGGGTAAATGAGCAGTTCTTC.

This clone was detected only a few times. This chain links TRBV7-9 with TRBJ2-5, with a tentative D call TRBD1 (6 bases). CDR1 and CDR2 (germline): SEHNR, FQNEAQ (reference sequence). This CDR3 comprises 18 residues. V lost 1 base to trimming and J lost 1 base, with 19 bases between them. CDR3 DNA: TGTGCCAGCAGCTTAGTTCGGACAGTGGTCGGGATCCAAGAGACCCAGTACTTC. Protein product: CASSLVRTVVGIQETQYF.

The chain carries TRBV29-1 and TRBJ1-1; possible D gene TRBD1, 5 bases. V lost 7 bases and J lost 5, with 17 bases in between. Germline CDR1 is SQVTM and CDR2 is ANQGSEA. There are 13 residues in the CDR3. The CDR3, as DNA: TGCAGCGGTTGGTGGGGCGGGGGAACTGAAGCTTTCTTT. Protein product: CSGWWGGGTEAFF.

The chain has TRBV6-4 and TRBJ2-7; the match to TRBD2 covers 9 bases. From germline, CDR1 is MRHNA and CDR2 SNTAGT. The CDR3 loop spans 15 amino acids. The junction had 8 bases not matched to a gene; V was cut back by 8 bases and J by 0 bases. This CDR3 reads CASSALAGSSYEQYF. For the CDR3, the DNA is TGTGCCAGCTCCGCTCTAGCGGGGAGCTCCTACGAGCAGTACTTC.

V and J are TRBV6-1 and TRBJ1-5, with D perhaps TRBD1 (5 bases). Per germline, CDR1 MNHNS and CDR2 SASEGT. V was shortened by 4 bases and J by 1 base, with 14 bases between the two germline ends. This CDR3 contains 16 residues. CDR3 bases: TGTGCCAGCAGTGGGAGTGGAGGGGCAAGCAATCAGCCCCAGCATTTT. Amino acid sequence: CASSGSGGASNQPQHF.

This rearrangement joins TRBV6-5 to TRBJ1-5, with D tentatively TRBD1 (6 bases). The V gene lost 2 bases and the J gene lost 7 bases, with 12 bases spanning the gap. Germline assignment: CDR1 MNHEY and CDR2 SVGAGI. This CDR3 has 14 amino acids. The CDR3 nucleotides read TGTGCCAGCAGTTACGCCAGGGGAGGCCAGCCCCAGCATTTT. Residues: CASSYARGGQPQHF.

This rearrangement joins TRBV11-2 to TRBJ2-3, with 11 bases matching TRBD2. The CDR3 is made up of 15 amino acids. V trimming: 4 bases; J trimming: 5 bases; junction bases outside the gene matches: 5. CDR1 is SGHAT, CDR2 FQNNGV, per germline. The CDR3 sequence: CASSSSGRRLDTQYF. CDR3 in DNA: TGTGCCAGCAGCTCTAGCGGGAGGAGGTTAGATACGCAGTATTTT.

This clone showed up just once. The chain carries TRBV5-1 and TRBJ2-3, with D uncertain. Germline values: CDR1 SGHRS, CDR2 YFSETQ. This CDR3 contains 14 residues. Trimming stripped 0 bases from V and 2 bases from J, with 7 bases between. CDR3 loop: CASSLVAFTDTQYF. DNA of the CDR3: TGCGCCAGCAGCTTGGTGGCTTTCACAGATACGCAGTATTTT.

A few counts support this clone. This chain uses TRBV6-2 or TRBV6-3 with TRBJ1-5; tentatively, D is TRBD1 (6 bases). Germline V gene data show CDR1 as MNHEY and CDR2 as SVGEGT. Trimming pared 6 bases from V and 2 bases from J, leaving 14 bases between. CDR3 size: 15 residues. The CDR3 DNA reads TGTGCCAGCAGCGACACGGGGGCCGGCAATCAGCCCCAGCATTTT. Protein: CASSDTGAGNQPQHF.

The chain carries TRBV28 and TRBJ2-2; 10 bases are shared with TRBD1. CDR1 and CDR2 (germline): MDHEN, SYDVKM. The CDR3 is 16 residues long. The ends lost 5 bases at V and 1 base at J; junction bases unmatched: 4. The CDR3 region has the DNA TGTGCCAGCAGTCCGGGGGACAGGGGGAACACCGGGGAGCTGTTTTTT. The encoded protein is CASSPGDRGNTGELFF.

This clone was seen only once. The CDR3 spells CASGLGAGLAGGTETQYF. The CDR3 DNA follows: TGTGCTAGTGGTTTGGGAGCGGGACTAGCGGGAGGAACGGAGACCCAGTACTTC. The chain joins TRBV12-5 to TRBJ2-5; TRBD2 agrees at 15 bases. V trimming: 1 base; J trimming: 5 bases; junction bases outside the gene matches: 8. The CDR3 is 18 amino acids. CDR1 is LGHNT and CDR2 is FRNRAP in the germline V gene. Variable domain in full (rest from reference TRBV12-5 and TRBJ2-5): DARVTQTPRHKVTEMGQEVTMRCQPILGHNTVFWYRQTMMQGLELLAYFRNRAPLDDSGMPKDRFSAEMPDATLATLKIQPSEPRDSAVYFCASGLGAGLAGGTETQYFGPGTRLLVL.

The chain links TRBV29-1 to TRBJ2-1; 11 nucleotides agree with TRBD2. The CDR3 spans 14 residues. CDR1 is SQVTM and CDR2 is ANQGSEA in the germline V gene. After removal of 0 bases from V and 14 bases from J, the junction contained 9 bases not matched to a gene. This chain's CDR3 is CSVEDLYSGGGKFF. For the CDR3, the DNA is TGCAGCGTTGAAGACTTATATAGCGGGGGGGGTAAGTTCTTC.

V usage is TRBV11-2 and J usage is TRBJ2-3; 9 nucleotides agree with TRBD2. This CDR3 comprises 17 residues. The germline CDR1 and CDR2 sequences are SGHAT and FQNNGV. After removal of 3 bases from V and 4 bases from J, the junction contained 11 bases not matched to a gene. The CDR3 coding sequence is TGTGCCAGCAGCTTTACCTCCGCGGGGGGGCGGGCAGATACGCAGTATTTT. Translated, it gives CASSFTSAGGRADTQYF.

This sequence joins TRBV28 and TRBJ2-1; 9 bases map to TRBD2. Germline V gives CDR1 MDHEN, CDR2 SYDVKM. The V segment lost 1 base and the J segment 4 bases; nucleotides outside the gene matches: 2. The CDR3 contains 15 residues. The CDR3 sequence: CASSLSSGTYNEQFF. In DNA form, the CDR3 reads TGTGCCAGCAGTTTATCTAGCGGGACTTACAATGAGCAGTTCTTC.

This clone occurred once. J is TRBJ1-4 and V is TRBV9, with TRBD1 identical over 9 bases. Germline values: CDR1 SGDLS, CDR2 YYNGEE. The V and J ends lost 4 bases and 7 bases, in that order; junction bases with no gene match: 5. CDR3 length equals 14 residues. The CDR3 is CASSWDRDSEKLFF. Here the CDR3 DNA reads TGTGCCAGCAGCTGGGACAGGGATAGTGAAAAACTGTTTTTT.

This clone was counted a single time. The chain joins TRBV18 to TRBJ1-3; D remains unclear. Germline V gives CDR1 KGHSH, CDR2 LQKENI. Trimming pared 0 bases from V and 2 bases from J, leaving 8 bases between. The CDR3 runs 15 residues. For the CDR3, the DNA is TGTGCCAGCTCACCACCGGGCAGCGCTGGAAACACCATATATTTT. It is translated as CASSPPGSAGNTIYF.